This T cell receptor (beta chain) is from a study of Siglec-9 on CD8 T cells in melanoma. In regard to this clone: Antigen specificity is unknown.

CDR1 and CDR2 from the germline V gene are MNHNY and SVGAGI (reference sequence). This CDR3 is 11 amino acids long. V lost 6 bases and J 1 base, leaving 3 bases between the germline ends. Sequenced by immunoSEQ multiplex PCR; TCRdb stores in-frame clones only, minus some. The table lists about 33,000 clones, 84% of them singletons, with around 1.8% in the top ten. Findings and limits, study-wide: An effector memory CD8+ subset marked by Siglec-9 reportedly appeared to gather in melanoma.

Input material: Siglec-9- CD8+ T cells sorted from blood. The TCR originated in a human donor in good health. The rearrangement joins TRBV6-6 to TRBJ1-1; unclear D gene. In DNA, the CDR3 is TGTGCCAGCAGATGGAACACTGAAGCTTTCTTT. It encodes CASRWNTEAFF.